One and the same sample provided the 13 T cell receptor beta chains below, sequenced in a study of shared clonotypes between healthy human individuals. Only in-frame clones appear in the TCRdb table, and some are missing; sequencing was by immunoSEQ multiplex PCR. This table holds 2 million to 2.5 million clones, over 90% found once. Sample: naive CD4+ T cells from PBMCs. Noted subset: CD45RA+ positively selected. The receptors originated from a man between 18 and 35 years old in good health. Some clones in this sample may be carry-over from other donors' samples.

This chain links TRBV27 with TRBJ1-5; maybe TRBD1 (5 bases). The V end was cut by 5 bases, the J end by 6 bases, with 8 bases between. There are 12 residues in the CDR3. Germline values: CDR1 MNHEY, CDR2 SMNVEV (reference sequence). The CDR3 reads CASSERGQPQHF. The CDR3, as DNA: TGTGCCAGCAGTGAAAGGGGTCAGCCCCAGCATTTT.

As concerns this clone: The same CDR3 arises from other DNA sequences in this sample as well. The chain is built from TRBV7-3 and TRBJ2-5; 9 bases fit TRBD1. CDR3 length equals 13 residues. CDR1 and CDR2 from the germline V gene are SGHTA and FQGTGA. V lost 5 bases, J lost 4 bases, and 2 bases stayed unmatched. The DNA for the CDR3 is TGTGCCAGCAGCCTGGACAGGGGAGAGACCCAGTACTTC. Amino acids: CASSLDRGETQYF.

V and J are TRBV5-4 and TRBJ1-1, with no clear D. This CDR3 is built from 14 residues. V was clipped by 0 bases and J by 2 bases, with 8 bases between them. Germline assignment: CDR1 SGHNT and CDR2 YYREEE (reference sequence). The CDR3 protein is CASSLGVLNTEAFF. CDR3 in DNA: TGTGCCAGCAGCTTGGGGGTTTTAAACACTGAAGCTTTCTTT. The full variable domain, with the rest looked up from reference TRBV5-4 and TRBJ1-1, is ETGVTQSPTHLIKTRGQQVTLRCSSQSGHNTVSWYQQALGQGPQFIFQYYREEENGRGNFPPRFSGLQFPNYSSELNVNALELDDSALYLCASSLGVLNTEAFFGQGTRLTVV.

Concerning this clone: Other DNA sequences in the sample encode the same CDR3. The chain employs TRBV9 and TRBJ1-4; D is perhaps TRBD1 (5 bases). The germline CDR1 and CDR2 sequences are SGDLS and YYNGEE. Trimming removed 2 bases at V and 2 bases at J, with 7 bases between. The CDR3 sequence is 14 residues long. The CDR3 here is CASSVGTTNEKLFF. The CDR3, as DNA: TGTGCCAGCAGCGTCGGGACGACTAATGAAAAACTGTTTTTT.

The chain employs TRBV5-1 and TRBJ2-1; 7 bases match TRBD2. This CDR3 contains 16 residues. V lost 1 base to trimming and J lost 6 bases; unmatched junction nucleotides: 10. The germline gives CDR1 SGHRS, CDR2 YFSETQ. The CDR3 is CASSLLIGEGRNEQFF. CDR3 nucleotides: TGCGCCAGCAGCTTGTTGATCGGGGAGGGCCGCAATGAGCAGTTCTTC.

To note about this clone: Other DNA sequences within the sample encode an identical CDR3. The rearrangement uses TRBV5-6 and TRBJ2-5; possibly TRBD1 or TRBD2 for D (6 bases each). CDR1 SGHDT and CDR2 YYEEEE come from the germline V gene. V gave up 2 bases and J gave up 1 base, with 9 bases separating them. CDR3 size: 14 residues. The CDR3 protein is CASSLGGFQETQYF. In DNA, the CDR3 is TGTGCCAGCAGCTTAGGGGGGTTCCAAGAGACCCAGTACTTC.

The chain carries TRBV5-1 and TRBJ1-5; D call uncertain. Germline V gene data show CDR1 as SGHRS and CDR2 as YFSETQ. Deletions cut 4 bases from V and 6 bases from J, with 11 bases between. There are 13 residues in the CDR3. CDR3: CASSLFGPQPQHF. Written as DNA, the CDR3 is TGCGCCAGCAGCCTGTTCGGTCCTCAGCCCCAGCATTTT.

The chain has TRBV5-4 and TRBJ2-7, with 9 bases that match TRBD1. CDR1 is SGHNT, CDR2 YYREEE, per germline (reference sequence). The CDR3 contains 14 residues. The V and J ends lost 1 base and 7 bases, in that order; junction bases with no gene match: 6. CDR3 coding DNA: TGTGCCAGCAGCTTGAAGGGACAGGGTTGGGAGCAGTACTTC. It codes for CASSLKGQGWEQYF.

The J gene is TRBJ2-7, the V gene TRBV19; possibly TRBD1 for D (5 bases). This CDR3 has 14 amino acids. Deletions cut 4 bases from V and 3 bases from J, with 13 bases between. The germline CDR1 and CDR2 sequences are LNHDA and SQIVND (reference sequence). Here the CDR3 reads CASSRGLGNYEQYF. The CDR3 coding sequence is TGTGCCAGTAGTAGGGGCCTTGGGAACTACGAGCAGTACTTC.

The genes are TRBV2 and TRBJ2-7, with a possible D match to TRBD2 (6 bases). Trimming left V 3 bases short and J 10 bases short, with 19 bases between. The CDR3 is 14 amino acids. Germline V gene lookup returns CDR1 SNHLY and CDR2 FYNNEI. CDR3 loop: CASSDSAGTDGQYF. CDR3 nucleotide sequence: TGTGCCAGCAGTGACTCCGCAGGGACTGATGGACAGTACTTC.

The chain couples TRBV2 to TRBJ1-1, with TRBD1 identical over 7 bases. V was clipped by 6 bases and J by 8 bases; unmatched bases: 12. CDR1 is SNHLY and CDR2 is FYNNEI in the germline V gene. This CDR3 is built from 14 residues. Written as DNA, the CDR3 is TGTGCCAGCAGACAGGGGCAGCCAGTCAGGGAAGCTTTCTTT. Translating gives CASRQGQPVREAFF.

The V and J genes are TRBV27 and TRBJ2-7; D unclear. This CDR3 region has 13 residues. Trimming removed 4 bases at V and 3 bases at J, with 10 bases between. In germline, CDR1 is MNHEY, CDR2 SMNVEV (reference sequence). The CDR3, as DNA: TGTGCCAGCAGTTCCCGGTTTAACTACGAGCAGTACTTC. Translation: CASSSRFNYEQYF.

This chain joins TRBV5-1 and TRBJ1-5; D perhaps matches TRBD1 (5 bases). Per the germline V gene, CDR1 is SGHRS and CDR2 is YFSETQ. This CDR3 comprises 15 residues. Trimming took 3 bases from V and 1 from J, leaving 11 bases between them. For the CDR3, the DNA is TGCGCCAGCAGCTCCTCAGGGATGAGCAATCAGCCCCAGCATTTT. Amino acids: CASSSSGMSNQPQHF.